One sample yielded the 20 T cell receptor beta chains listed below, sequenced in a study of blood T cell repertoires in COVID-19. Repertoires were generated with immunoSEQ multiplex PCR, while TCRdb's copy carries only in-frame clones and drops some. The sample consists of more than 300,000 clones, more than 90% of them appearing once. Sequenced: PBMCs or T cells enriched from blood (not recorded which). All receptors come from a woman aged 25 to 39 who had recovered from COVID-19.

This clone was seen once. The chain couples TRBV18 to TRBJ2-7; TRBD1 matches at 8 bases. Germline CDR1 is KGHSH and CDR2 is LQKENI. Losses at the gene ends were 3 bases for V and 2 bases for J; bases not matched to a gene: 9. The CDR3 sequence is 16 residues long. CDR3 sequence: CASSPATGQGTYEQYF. The CDR3 DNA sequence: TGTGCCAGCTCACCGGCAACAGGACAGGGAACCTACGAGCAGTACTTC.

V and J are TRBV7-8 and TRBJ2-3, with D tentatively TRBD2 (6 bases). The CDR3 runs 16 residues. Trimming pared 1 base from V and 1 base from J, leaving 12 bases between. Germline V lookup: CDR1 SGHVS, CDR2 FQNEAQ. CDR3 coding DNA: TGTGCCAGCAGCTTAGGGGACTTGGGCCGCACAGATACGCAGTATTTT. Translating gives CASSLGDLGRTDTQYF.

This clone was observed a single time. The V and J genes are TRBV7-6 and TRBJ1-1; D gene uncertain. Trimming took 1 base from V and 3 from J, leaving 6 bases between them. Germline V gives CDR1 SGHVS, CDR2 FNYEAQ. The CDR3 sequence is 13 residues long. DNA of the CDR3: TGTGCCAGCAGCTTAGGGGGAGACACTGAAGCTTTCTTT. Translated: CASSLGGDTEAFF. The full variable domain, its missing parts supplied by reference TRBV7-6 and TRBJ1-1, is GAGVSQSPRYKVTKRGQDVALRCDPISGHVSLYWYRQALGQGPEFLTYFNYEAQQDKSGLPNDRFSAERPEGSISTLTIQRTEQRDSAMYRCASSLGGDTEAFFGQGTRLTVV.

This chain links TRBV19 with TRBJ2-2; no clear D gene. The CDR3 covers 17 residues. In germline, CDR1 is LNHDA, CDR2 SQIVND (reference sequence). V shed 2 bases and J shed 0 bases, with 13 bases lying between them. The CDR3 reads CASSILWAVSNTGELFF. CDR3 bases: TGTGCCAGTAGTATACTTTGGGCTGTTTCGAACACCGGGGAGCTGTTTTTT.

The chain has TRBV4-3 and TRBJ2-7; 7 bases are shared with TRBD2. This CDR3 region has 15 residues. J gave up 6 bases and V 0 bases, and 8 bases lay outside the gene matches. Germline lookup yields CDR1 LGHNA and CDR2 YSLEER. DNA for the CDR3: TGCGCCAGCAGCCAAGATGGCGGGAGAGGTCGCGAGCAGTACTTC. As protein: CASSQDGGRGREQYF.

The chain links TRBV7-2 to TRBJ1-2; 7 bases align to TRBD1. After removal of 7 bases from V and 2 bases from J, the junction contained 4 bases not matched to a gene. There are 13 residues in the CDR3. CDR1 and CDR2 (germline): SGHTA, FQGNSA. CDR3 sequence: CASIPQGNYGYTF. DNA of the CDR3: TGTGCCAGCATCCCACAGGGGAACTATGGCTACACCTTC.

This chain connects TRBV3-1 (or the pseudogene TRBV3-2) to TRBJ1-6; 7 bases are a match to TRBD1. CDR1 and CDR2 (germline): LGHDT, YNNKEL (reference sequence). The CDR3 is 14 amino acids. J lost 9 bases, V lost 1 base, and 3 bases had no gene match. The chain's CDR3 is CASSQVGDSSPLHF. The CDR3 bases are TGTGCCAGCAGCCAAGTTGGGGACAGTTCACCCCTCCACTTT.

The chain carries TRBV12-3 or TRBV12-4 and TRBJ2-2, with 8 nucleotides matching TRBD2. The CDR3 length is 13 residues. Trimming at V came to 7 bases and at J to 6 bases, leaving 4 bases not matched to a gene. The CDR3 region is CASKLLAAGELFF. CDR3 coding DNA: TGTGCCAGCAAACTACTAGCGGCCGGGGAGCTGTTTTTT.

The CDR3 bases are TGTGCCAGCAGTTTCGTCACTACCTACAATGAGCAGTTCTTC. Translating it yields CASSFVTTYNEQFF. The rearrangement joins TRBV27 to TRBJ2-1; D is ambiguous. The ends were cut back, 3 bases at V and 2 bases at J, with 8 bases in the middle. The CDR3 runs to 14 residues. In germline, CDR1 is MNHEY, CDR2 SMNVEV (reference sequence).

The V and J genes are TRBV21-1 and TRBJ2-5; the D call in the table, TRBD2, was not verified against the DNA. TRBV21-1 constitutes a pseudogene. CDR3 length: 17 amino acids. The DNA of the CDR3 is TGTGCCAGCAGCAAAGGAGACCTGAGGGCGGGTCAAGAGACCCAGTACTTC. This translates into CASSKGDLRAGQETQYF.

The chain links TRBV28 to TRBJ1-5, with D maybe TRBD1 (5 bases). This CDR3 has 13 residues. Germline CDR1 and CDR2: MDHEN and SYDVKM. V was cut by 10 bases and J by 3 bases, with 13 bases left in between. The CDR3 coding sequence is TGTGCCACCACGTACAGGTCCAATCAGCCCCAGCATTTT. Amino acids: CATTYRSNQPQHF.

J is TRBJ2-3 and V is TRBV7-8; the D gene is possibly TRBD1 (5 bases). Trimming shortened V by 4 bases and J by 2 bases, and 16 bases separated the two germline ends. Per germline, CDR1 SGHVS and CDR2 FQNEAQ. The CDR3 has 16 amino acids. CDR3 region: CASSSSGGHLTDTQYF. CDR3 sequence (DNA): TGTGCCAGCAGCTCGTCCGGTGGACACCTCACAGATACGCAGTATTTT.

The J gene is TRBJ1-2, the V gene TRBV4-1; 11 bases are a match to TRBD1. Germline V gene lookup returns CDR1 MGHRA and CDR2 YSYEKL. The CDR3 loop spans 15 amino acids. J gave up 5 bases and V 5 bases, and 7 bases lay outside the gene matches. CDR3 DNA: TGCGCCAGCAGCTTGGACGGGACAGGGGGTTATGGCTACACCTTC. Amino acid sequence: CASSLDGTGGYGYTF.

Here the CDR3 reads CASSFGANTEAFF. The CDR3 DNA follows: TGTGCCAGCAGTTTTGGAGCGAACACTGAAGCTTTCTTT. The gene calls are TRBV12-3 or TRBV12-4 and TRBJ1-1; D gene unclear. CDR3 length equals 13 residues. Trimming stripped 3 bases from V and 1 base from J, with 6 bases between.

In this sample, this clone turned up a few times. The chain recombines TRBV6-1 with TRBJ1-6; no reliable D call. The V end lost 3 bases, the J end lost 0 bases, and 12 bases lay between the germline ends. The germline V gene encodes CDR1 MNHNS and CDR2 SASEGT. This CDR3 region has 17 residues. CDR3 sequence (DNA): TGTGCCAGCAGTGAGCGAGGGAGGAGCTCCTATAATTCACCCCTCCACTTT. This sequence encodes CASSERGRSSYNSPLHF.

V and J are TRBV3-1 (or the pseudogene TRBV3-2) and TRBJ1-6; 9 bases are a match to TRBD1. Germline V gene sequence: CDR1 LGHDT, CDR2 YNNKEL (reference sequence). This CDR3 is built from 14 residues. The junction had 8 bases not matched to a gene; V was cut back by 4 bases and J by 13 bases. The CDR3 DNA is TGTGCCAGCAGCCCAGGGACAGGGTTAAGGCCCCTCCACTTT. Amino acids: CASSPGTGLRPLHF.

V usage is TRBV3-1 (or the pseudogene TRBV3-2) and J usage is TRBJ2-1, with 13 bases fitting TRBD2. CDR1 is LGHDT and CDR2 is YNNKEL in the germline V gene (reference sequence). J lost 4 bases, V lost 4 bases, and 1 base had no gene match. The CDR3 spans 15 residues. The CDR3 nucleotides read TGTGCCAGCAGCCTGGGACTAGCGGGGTACAATGAGCAGTTCTTC. It yields the protein CASSLGLAGYNEQFF.

V and J are TRBV12-3 or TRBV12-4 and TRBJ2-1; 7 bases are a match to TRBD2. V gave up 8 bases and J gave up 14 bases; unmatched junction bases: 6. This CDR3 has 10 amino acids. CDR3 DNA sequence: TGTGCCAGCCGGGGACTATTTGAGTTCTTC. Its protein is CASRGLFEFF.

The rearrangement joins TRBV7-2 to TRBJ2-7, with TRBD1 identical over 8 bases. V dropped 5 bases and J dropped 5; count of bases not matched to a gene: 8. The CDR3 contains 14 residues. The germline V gene encodes CDR1 SGHTA and CDR2 FQGNSA. CDR3 DNA sequence: TGTGCCAGCAGCACCAGGACAGGGAACCACGAGCAGTACTTC. This sequence encodes CASSTRTGNHEQYF.

The chain employs TRBV28 and TRBJ1-1, with a possible D match to TRBD1 (5 bases). In germline, CDR1 is MDHEN, CDR2 SYDVKM. This CDR3 spans 13 amino acids. V lost 3 bases and J 5 bases, leaving 10 bases between the germline ends. The CDR3: CASSLGRVTEAFF. CDR3 in DNA: TGTGCCAGCAGTTTGGGCAGGGTGACTGAAGCTTTCTTT.